This T cell receptor (beta chain) appears in the sequencing data of a study of CD8 T cells in ankylosing spondylitis. Study observations and caveats: Disease-associated clones were reportedly significantly overrepresented in matched ankylosing spondylitis synovial fluid. Disease-linked clones were CD8+ and relatively rare in peripheral blood.

TCRdb independently ran MiXCR on the 5' RACE reads; one entry per CDR3 protein. The profile shows around 210,000 distinct CDR3 sequences, approximately 7.6% of them singletons. Regarding this clonotype: Its antigen is still unknown.

With 7 bases removed from V and 5 bases from J, the gap between germline ends came to 14 bases. Germline loops: CDR1 LGHDT, CDR2 YNNKEL (reference sequence). The CDR3 runs to 14 residues. The sample taken for sequencing was blood, either unsorted or a sorted T cell fraction (not recorded which). The chain uses TRBV3-1 and TRBJ2-2, with a possible D match to TRBD2 (5 bases). The origin of this receptor is a female donor with ankylosing spondylitis or in good health (not recorded which). In DNA form, the CDR3 reads TGTGCCAGCAACCAGAGCGGAAGGACCGGGGAGCTGTTTTTT. It codes for CASNQSGRTGELFF.